This T cell receptor beta chain emerged from a study of shared T cell receptors in the human thymus. CDR1 LGHNA and CDR2 YSLEER come from the germline V gene. Trimming pared 0 bases from V and 5 bases from J, leaving 22 bases between. The CDR3 spans 18 residues. Measured with immunoSEQ multiplex PCR; TCRdb has only the in-frame clones, and not every one. The table lists about 660,000 clones, roughly 90% of them singletons. The data were also submitted as part of a second study, on human thymus T cells. That source notes: The source of the thymus tissue was resections taken during corrective heart surgery.

This chain uses TRBV4-3 with TRBJ2-5, with a possible D match to TRBD2 (6 bases). Sequencing input: thymocytes. The TCR was taken from a boy less than two years old with a congenital heart defect. The CDR3 sequence is CASSQDIPAKSGRETQYF. CDR3 DNA: TGCGCCAGCAGCCAAGATATCCCCGCAAAAAGTGGGAGGGAGACCCAGTACTTC.